These 11 T cell receptor beta chains came from one sample sequenced in a study of blood T cell repertoires in COVID-19. Libraries were prepared by immunoSEQ multiplex PCR; TCRdb keeps only in-frame clonotypes and omits some of them. The table lists 35,000 to 50,000 clones, over 75% of them singletons, with 1% to 1.5% in the top ten. Sequencing used peripheral blood. Receptors were obtained from a woman between 40 and 50 years old with acute or convalescent COVID-19.

The chain is built from TRBV11-1 and TRBJ1-1; 9 bases align to TRBD1. The CDR3 is made up of 14 amino acids. The junction had 2 bases not matched to a gene; V was cut back by 2 bases and J by 4 bases. Germline loops: CDR1 SGHAT, CDR2 FQDESV (reference sequence). The CDR3 reads CASSLRQGGTEAFF. The CDR3, as DNA: TGTGCCAGCAGCTTAAGACAGGGGGGCACTGAAGCTTTCTTT. Complete variable domain (other parts from reference TRBV11-1 and TRBJ1-1): EAEVAQSPRYKITEKSQAVAFWCDPISGHATLYWYRQILGQGPELLVQFQDESVVDDSQLPKDRFSAERLKGVDSTLKIQPAELGDSAMYLCASSLRQGGTEAFFGQGTRLTVV.

This chain joins TRBV27 and TRBJ2-7; D may be TRBD1 (6 bases). V was cut by 5 bases and J by 3 bases, with 17 bases left in between. This CDR3 contains 15 residues. Germline CDR1 and CDR2: MNHEY and SMNVEV (reference sequence). The CDR3 region has the DNA TGTGCCAGCAGTGTTAACAGGGTCCAACTCTACGAGCAGTACTTC. It translates to CASSVNRVQLYEQYF.

This clone was picked up one time. V usage is TRBV5-1 and J usage is TRBJ2-7, with 12 bases that match TRBD2. Germline CDR1 is SGHRS and CDR2 is YFSETQ. With 4 bases clipped from V and 1 base from J, the junction kept 6 bases outside the gene matches. This CDR3 region has 16 residues. The CDR3 reads CASSAKLAGGSYEQYF. The CDR3, as DNA: TGCGCCAGCAGCGCCAAACTAGCGGGAGGTTCCTACGAGCAGTACTTC.

The rearrangement uses TRBV3-1 (or the pseudogene TRBV3-2) and TRBJ2-3; 7 bases match TRBD2. V lost 8 bases and J lost 5; bases outside the gene matches: 7. Germline loops: CDR1 LGHDT, CDR2 YNNKEL (reference sequence). The length of the CDR3 is 13 residues. The CDR3 nucleotides are TGTGCCAGCGACGGGGGGAGAGGAGATACGCAGTATTTT. Its translation: CASDGGRGDTQYF.

The chain recombines TRBV7-8 with TRBJ2-3; D not resolved. This CDR3 has 14 residues. Germline-derived CDR1 and CDR2 are SGHVS and FQNEAQ. V was pared by 3 bases and J by 0 bases, with 7 bases between. CDR3 bases: TGTGCCAGCAGCTTTTCCGGTAGCACAGATACGCAGTATTTT. Residues: CASSFSGSTDTQYF. The variable domain in full, completed from reference TRBV7-8 and TRBJ2-3, reads GAGVSQSPRYKVAKRGQDVALRCDPISGHVSLFWYQQALGQGPEFLTYFQNEAQLDKSGLPSDRFFAERPEGSVSTLKIQRTQQEDSAVYLCASSFSGSTDTQYFGPGTRLTVL.

V gene TRBV9 combines with J gene TRBJ2-2, with 12 nucleotides matching TRBD1. Losses at the gene ends were 3 bases for V and 7 bases for J; bases not matched to a gene: 10. The CDR3 has 17 amino acids. Germline assignment: CDR1 SGDLS and CDR2 YYNGEE. CDR3 protein: CASSGRDRGPDFGELFF. CDR3 nucleotides: TGTGCCAGCAGCGGCCGGGACAGGGGGCCGGACTTCGGGGAGCTGTTTTTT. The full variable domain, its missing parts supplied by reference TRBV9 and TRBJ2-2, is DSGVTQTPKHLITATGQRVTLRCSPRSGDLSVYWYQQSLDQGLQFLIQYYNGEERAKGNILERFSAQQFPDLHSELNLSSLELGDSALYFCASSGRDRGPDFGELFFGEGSRLTVL.

V gene TRBV28 combines with J gene TRBJ1-5, with D uncertain. V dropped 5 bases and J dropped 0 bases, with 17 bases sitting between them. The CDR3 totals 17 residues. Germline V CDR1 and CDR2: MDHEN, SYDVKM. The CDR3: CASSLLTSTYSNQPQHF. CDR3 nucleotide sequence: TGTGCCAGCAGTCTACTAACGTCAACTTATAGCAATCAGCCCCAGCATTTT.

The chain recombines TRBV28 with TRBJ2-1; D remains ambiguous. Germline V gives CDR1 MDHEN, CDR2 SYDVKM. CDR3 length: 18 amino acids. Trimming removed 7 bases from V and 0 bases from J, with 22 bases in between. CDR3 region: CASTLVARSISSYNEQFF. The CDR3 DNA follows: TGTGCCAGCACCCTGGTCGCGAGATCGATTAGCTCCTACAATGAGCAGTTCTTC.

This chain joins TRBV9 and TRBJ1-3; 9 positions match TRBD1. There are 15 residues in the CDR3. The germline V gene has CDR1 SGDLS and CDR2 YYNGEE. Unmatched junction bases numbered 4, after V lost 2 bases and J lost 4 bases. This CDR3 is CASSVRTGAGNTIYF. The CDR3 DNA is TGTGCCAGCAGCGTCCGGACAGGGGCGGGAAACACCATATATTTT.

V is TRBV7-3 and J is TRBJ2-3, with 7 bases aligning to TRBD1. Germline CDR1 is SGHTA and CDR2 is FQGTGA. The CDR3 extends over 14 amino acids. With V trimmed by 4 bases and J by 0 bases, 1 base remained unmatched. CDR3 bases: TGTGCCAGCAGCTCGACAGGGAGCACAGATACGCAGTATTTT. Translating it yields CASSSTGSTDTQYF.

The V and J genes are TRBV7-3 and TRBJ1-5; 7 nucleotides align to TRBD1. The germline V gene encodes CDR1 SGHTA and CDR2 FQGTGA. This CDR3 contains 15 residues. Trimming removed 3 bases from V and 5 bases from J; junction bases left unmatched: 7. CDR3 region: CASSLSRGSHQPQHF. The CDR3 nucleotides read TGTGCCAGCAGCTTGAGCAGGGGGAGCCATCAGCCCCAGCATTTT.